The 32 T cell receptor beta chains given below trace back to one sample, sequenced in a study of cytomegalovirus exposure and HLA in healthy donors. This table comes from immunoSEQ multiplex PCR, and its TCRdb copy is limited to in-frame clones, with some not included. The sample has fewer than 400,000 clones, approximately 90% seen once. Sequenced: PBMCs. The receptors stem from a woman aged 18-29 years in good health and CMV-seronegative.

As DNA, the CDR3 is TGTGCCAGCAGCTTAATGGTAGGGGGCAATACGCAGTATTTT. It yields the protein CASSLMVGGNTQYF. The V gene is TRBV7-8, the J gene TRBJ2-3; TRBD1 agrees at 7 bases. The CDR3 consists of 14 residues. Germline V gives CDR1 SGHVS, CDR2 FQNEAQ. V lost 2 bases to trimming and J lost 7 bases; unmatched junction nucleotides: 6. The full variable domain, rest sourced from reference TRBV7-8 and TRBJ2-3, is GAGVSQSPRYKVAKRGQDVALRCDPISGHVSLFWYQQALGQGPEFLTYFQNEAQLDKSGLPSDRFFAERPEGSVSTLKIQRTQQEDSAVYLCASSLMVGGNTQYFGPGTRLTVL.

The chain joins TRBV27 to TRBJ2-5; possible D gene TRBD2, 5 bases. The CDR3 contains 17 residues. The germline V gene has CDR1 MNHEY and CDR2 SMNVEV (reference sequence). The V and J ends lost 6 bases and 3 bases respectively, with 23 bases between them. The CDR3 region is CASRRRLGGFREETQYF. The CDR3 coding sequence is TGTGCCAGCAGGCGCCGGTTAGGAGGTTTCCGAGAAGAGACCCAGTACTTC.

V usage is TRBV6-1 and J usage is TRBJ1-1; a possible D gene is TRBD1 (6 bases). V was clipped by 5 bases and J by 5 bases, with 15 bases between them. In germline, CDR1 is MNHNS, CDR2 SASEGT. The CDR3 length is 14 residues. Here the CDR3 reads CASSLTGTQTEAFF. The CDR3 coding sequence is TGTGCCAGCAGTCTTACAGGGACCCAGACTGAAGCTTTCTTT.

CDR3 in amino acids: CASSPLALESVEQYF. CDR3 sequence (DNA): TGTGCCAGCTCACCACTCGCACTAGAGTCCGTCGAGCAGTACTTC. This chain connects TRBV18 to TRBJ2-7, with D perhaps matching TRBD2 (5 bases). The germline gives CDR1 KGHSH, CDR2 LQKENI. V lost 1 base to trimming and J lost 6 bases, with 16 bases between them. The CDR3 is 15 residues long. The whole variable domain, remainder taken from reference TRBV18 and TRBJ2-7, is NAGVMQNPRHLVRRRGQEARLRCSPMKGHSHVYWYRQLPEEGLKFMVYLQKENIIDESGMPKERFSAEFPKEGPSILRIQQVVRGDSAAYFCASSPLALESVEQYFGPGTRLTVT.

The CDR3 sequence is CASSYEGGNQPQHF. The CDR3 nucleotides are TGCGCCAGCAGCTATGAGGGGGGGAATCAGCCCCAGCATTTT. This sequence joins TRBV5-1 and TRBJ1-5, with a tentative D call TRBD1 (6 bases). The CDR3 extends over 14 amino acids. The V end lost 3 bases, the J end lost 4 bases, and 11 bases lay between the germline ends. Germline V gives CDR1 SGHRS, CDR2 YFSETQ.

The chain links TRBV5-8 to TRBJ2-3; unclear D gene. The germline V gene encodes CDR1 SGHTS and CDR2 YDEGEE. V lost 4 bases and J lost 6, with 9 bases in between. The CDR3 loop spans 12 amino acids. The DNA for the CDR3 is TGTGCCAGCAGCCCACACCGTGATACGCAGTATTTT. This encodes CASSPHRDTQYF.

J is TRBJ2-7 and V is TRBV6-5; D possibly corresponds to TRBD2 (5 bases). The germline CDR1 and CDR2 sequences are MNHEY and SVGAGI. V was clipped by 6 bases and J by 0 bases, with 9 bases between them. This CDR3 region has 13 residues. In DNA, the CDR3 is TGTGCCAGCAGCCTCCGGGGCTCCTACGAGCAGTACTTC. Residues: CASSLRGSYEQYF.

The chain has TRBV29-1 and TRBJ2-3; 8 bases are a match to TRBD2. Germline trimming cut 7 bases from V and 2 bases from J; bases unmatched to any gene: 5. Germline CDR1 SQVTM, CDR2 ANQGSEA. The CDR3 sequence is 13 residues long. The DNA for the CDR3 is TGCAGCGCCGTACTAGCGGTCACAGATACGCAGTATTTT. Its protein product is CSAVLAVTDTQYF.

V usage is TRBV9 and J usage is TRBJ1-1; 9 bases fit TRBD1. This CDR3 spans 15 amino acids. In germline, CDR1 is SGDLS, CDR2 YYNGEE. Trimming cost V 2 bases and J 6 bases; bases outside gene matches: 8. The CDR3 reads CASSVRDREAPEAFF. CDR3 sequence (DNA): TGTGCCAGCAGCGTCCGGGACAGGGAGGCCCCTGAAGCTTTCTTT. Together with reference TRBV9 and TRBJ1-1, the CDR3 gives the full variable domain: DSGVTQTPKHLITATGQRVTLRCSPRSGDLSVYWYQQSLDQGLQFLIQYYNGEERAKGNILERFSAQQFPDLHSELNLSSLELGDSALYFCASSVRDREAPEAFFGQGTRLTVV.

The CDR3 region is CASSFASGRNNEQFF. CDR3 nucleotides: TGTGCCAGCAGCTTCGCTAGCGGGAGGAACAATGAGCAGTTCTTC. The chain recombines TRBV5-4 with TRBJ2-1, with 11 bases matching TRBD2. Trimming at V came to 2 bases and at J to 5 bases, leaving 3 bases not matched to a gene. The CDR3 contains 15 residues. CDR1 is SGHNT and CDR2 is YYREEE in the germline V gene (reference sequence). The variable domain in full, completed from reference TRBV5-4 and TRBJ2-1, reads ETGVTQSPTHLIKTRGQQVTLRCSSQSGHNTVSWYQQALGQGPQFIFQYYREEENGRGNFPPRFSGLQFPNYSSELNVNALELDDSALYLCASSFASGRNNEQFFGPGTRLTVL.

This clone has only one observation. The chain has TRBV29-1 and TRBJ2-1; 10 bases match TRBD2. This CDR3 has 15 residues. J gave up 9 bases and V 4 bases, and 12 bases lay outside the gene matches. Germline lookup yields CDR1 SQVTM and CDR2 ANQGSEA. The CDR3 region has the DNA TGCAGCGTTGGGGGGGTTGTAGCGGGAGGTCTTGAGCAGTTCTTC. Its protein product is CSVGGVVAGGLEQFF.

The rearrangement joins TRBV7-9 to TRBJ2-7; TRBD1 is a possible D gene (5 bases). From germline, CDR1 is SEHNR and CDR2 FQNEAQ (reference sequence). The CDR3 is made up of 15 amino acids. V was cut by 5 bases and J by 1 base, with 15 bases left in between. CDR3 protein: CASSVTGAVSYEQYF. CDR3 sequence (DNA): TGTGCCAGCAGCGTCACAGGCGCCGTTTCCTACGAGCAGTACTTC.

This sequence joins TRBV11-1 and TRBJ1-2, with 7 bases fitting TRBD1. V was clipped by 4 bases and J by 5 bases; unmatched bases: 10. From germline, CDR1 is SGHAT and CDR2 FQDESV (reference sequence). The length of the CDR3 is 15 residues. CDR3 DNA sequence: TGTGCCAGCAGCTCGCGACAGGGTCGTGATTATGGCTACACCTTC. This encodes CASSSRQGRDYGYTF.

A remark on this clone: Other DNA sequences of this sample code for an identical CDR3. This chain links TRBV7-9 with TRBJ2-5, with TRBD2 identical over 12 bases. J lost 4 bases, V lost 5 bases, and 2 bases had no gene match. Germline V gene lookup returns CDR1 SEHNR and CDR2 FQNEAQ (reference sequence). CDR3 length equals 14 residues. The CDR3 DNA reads TGTGCCAGCAGCCCGGGACTAGCGGGAGAGACCCAGTACTTC. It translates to CASSPGLAGETQYF.

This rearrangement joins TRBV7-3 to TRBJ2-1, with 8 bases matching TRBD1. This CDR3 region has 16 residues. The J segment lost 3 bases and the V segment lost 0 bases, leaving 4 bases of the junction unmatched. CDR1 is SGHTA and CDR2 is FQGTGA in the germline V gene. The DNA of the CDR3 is TGTGCCAGCAGCTTAACCGCAGGGGGCTTCTACAATGAGCAGTTCTTC. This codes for CASSLTAGGFYNEQFF. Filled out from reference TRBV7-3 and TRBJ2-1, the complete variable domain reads GAGVSQTPSNKVTEKGKYVELRCDPISGHTALYWYRQSLGQGPEFLIYFQGTGAADDSGLPNDRFFAVRPEGSVSTLKIQRTERGDSAVYLCASSLTAGGFYNEQFFGPGTRLTVL.

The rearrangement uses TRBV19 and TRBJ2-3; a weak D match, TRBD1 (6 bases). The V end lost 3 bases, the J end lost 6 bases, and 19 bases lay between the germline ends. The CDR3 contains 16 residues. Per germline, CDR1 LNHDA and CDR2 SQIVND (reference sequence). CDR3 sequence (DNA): TGTGCCAGTAGTATGGTGGCGTTGGGGGCAGGGGATACGCAGTATTTT. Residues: CASSMVALGAGDTQYF.

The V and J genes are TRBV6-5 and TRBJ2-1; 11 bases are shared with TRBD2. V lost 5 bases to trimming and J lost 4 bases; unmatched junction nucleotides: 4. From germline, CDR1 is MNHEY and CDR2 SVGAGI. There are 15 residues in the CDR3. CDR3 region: CASSLAGGLYNEQFF. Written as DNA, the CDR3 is TGTGCCAGCAGTCTAGCGGGAGGCCTTTACAATGAGCAGTTCTTC.

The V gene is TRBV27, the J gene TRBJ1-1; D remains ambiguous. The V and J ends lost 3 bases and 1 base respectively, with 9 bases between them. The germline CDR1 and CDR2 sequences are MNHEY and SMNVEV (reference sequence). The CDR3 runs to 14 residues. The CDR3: CASSFGEENTEAFF. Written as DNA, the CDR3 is TGTGCCAGCAGTTTCGGAGAAGAGAACACTGAAGCTTTCTTT.

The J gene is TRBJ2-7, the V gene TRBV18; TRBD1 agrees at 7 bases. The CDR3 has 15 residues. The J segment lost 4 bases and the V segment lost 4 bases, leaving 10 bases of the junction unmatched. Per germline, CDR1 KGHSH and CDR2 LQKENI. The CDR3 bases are TGTGCCAGCTCACAAACGACAGGGTTCCGATACGAGCAGTACTTC. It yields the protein CASSQTTGFRYEQYF.

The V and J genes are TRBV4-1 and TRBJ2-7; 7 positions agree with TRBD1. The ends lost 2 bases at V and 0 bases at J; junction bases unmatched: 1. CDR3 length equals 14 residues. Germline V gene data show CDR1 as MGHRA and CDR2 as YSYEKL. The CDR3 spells CASSQTGASYEQYF. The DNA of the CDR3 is TGCGCCAGCAGCCAAACAGGGGCCTCCTACGAGCAGTACTTC.

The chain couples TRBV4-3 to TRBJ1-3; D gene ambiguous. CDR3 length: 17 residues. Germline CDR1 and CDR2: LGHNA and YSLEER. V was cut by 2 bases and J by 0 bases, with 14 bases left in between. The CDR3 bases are TGCGCCAGCAGCCAAACCGTCCCAGGCTCCTCTGGAAACACCATATATTTT. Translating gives CASSQTVPGSSGNTIYF.

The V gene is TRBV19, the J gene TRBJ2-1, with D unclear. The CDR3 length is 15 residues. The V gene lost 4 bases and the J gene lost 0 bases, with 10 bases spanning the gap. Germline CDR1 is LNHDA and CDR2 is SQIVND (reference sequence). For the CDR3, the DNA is TGTGCCAGTAGTAATAGCAGAAGCTCCTACAATGAGCAGTTCTTC. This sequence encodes CASSNSRSSYNEQFF.

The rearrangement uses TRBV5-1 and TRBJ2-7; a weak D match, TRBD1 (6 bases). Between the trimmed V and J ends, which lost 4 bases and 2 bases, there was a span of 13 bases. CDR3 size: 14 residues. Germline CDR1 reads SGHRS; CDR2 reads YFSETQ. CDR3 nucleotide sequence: TGCGCCAGCAGCCCCCAGGACAGACCCTACGAGCAGTACTTC. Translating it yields CASSPQDRPYEQYF.

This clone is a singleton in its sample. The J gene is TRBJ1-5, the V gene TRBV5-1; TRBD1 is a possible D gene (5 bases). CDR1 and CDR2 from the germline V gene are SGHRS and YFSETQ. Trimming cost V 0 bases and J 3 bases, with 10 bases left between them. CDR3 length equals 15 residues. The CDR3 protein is CASSLVGDYNQPQHF. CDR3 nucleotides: TGCGCCAGCAGCTTGGTGGGGGACTACAATCAGCCCCAGCATTTT.

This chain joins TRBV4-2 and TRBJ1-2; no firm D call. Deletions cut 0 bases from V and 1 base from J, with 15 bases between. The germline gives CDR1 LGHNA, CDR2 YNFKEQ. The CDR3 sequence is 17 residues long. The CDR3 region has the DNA TGTGCCAGCAGCCAAGATCACGCGTCCAGCGGTAACTATGGCTACACCTTC. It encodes CASSQDHASSGNYGYTF.

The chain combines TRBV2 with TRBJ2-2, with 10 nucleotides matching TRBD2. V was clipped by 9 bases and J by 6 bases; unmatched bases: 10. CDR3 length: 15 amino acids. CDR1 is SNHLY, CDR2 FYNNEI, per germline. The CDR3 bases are TGTGCCAGTTTGAGGGAGCGGGAGGGGGCCGGGGAGCTGTTTTTT. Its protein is CASLREREGAGELFF.

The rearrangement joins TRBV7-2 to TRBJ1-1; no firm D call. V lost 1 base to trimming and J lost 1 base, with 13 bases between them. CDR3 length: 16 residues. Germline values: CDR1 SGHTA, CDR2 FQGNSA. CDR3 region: CASSLVIGRKNTEAFF. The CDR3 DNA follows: TGTGCCAGCAGCTTAGTGATTGGGAGGAAGAACACTGAAGCTTTCTTT. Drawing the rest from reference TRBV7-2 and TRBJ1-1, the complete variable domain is GAGVSQSPSNKVTEKGKDVELRCDPISGHTALYWYRQSLGQGLEFLIYFQGNSAPDKSGLPSDRFSAERTGGSVSTLTIQRTQQEDSAVYLCASSLVIGRKNTEAFFGQGTRLTVV.

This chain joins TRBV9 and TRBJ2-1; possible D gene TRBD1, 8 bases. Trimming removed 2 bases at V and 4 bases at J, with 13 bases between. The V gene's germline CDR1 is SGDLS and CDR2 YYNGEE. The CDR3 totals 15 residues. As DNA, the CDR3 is TGTGCCAGCAGCGTCGACAGGGGAGGGTACAATGAGCAGTTCTTC. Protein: CASSVDRGGYNEQFF.

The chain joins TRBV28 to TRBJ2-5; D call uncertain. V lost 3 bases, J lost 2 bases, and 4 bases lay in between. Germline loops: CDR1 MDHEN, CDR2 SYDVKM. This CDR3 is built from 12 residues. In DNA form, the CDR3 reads TGTGCCAGCAGTTTGGAGCAAGAGACCCAGTACTTC. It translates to CASSLEQETQYF.

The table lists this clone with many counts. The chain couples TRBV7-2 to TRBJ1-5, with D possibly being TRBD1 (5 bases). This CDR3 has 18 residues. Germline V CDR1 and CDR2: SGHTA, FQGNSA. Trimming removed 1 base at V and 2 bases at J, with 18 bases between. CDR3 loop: CASSLDVLGGSGNQPQHF. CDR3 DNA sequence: TGTGCCAGCAGCTTAGACGTTTTGGGGGGTAGTGGCAATCAGCCCCAGCATTTT.

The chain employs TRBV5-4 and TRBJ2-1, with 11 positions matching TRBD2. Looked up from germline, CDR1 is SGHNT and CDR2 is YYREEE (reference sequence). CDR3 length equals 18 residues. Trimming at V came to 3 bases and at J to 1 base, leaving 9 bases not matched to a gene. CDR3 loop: CASSWTRLAGRSYNEQFF. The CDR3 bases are TGTGCCAGCAGCTGGACAAGACTAGCGGGGAGATCCTACAATGAGCAGTTCTTC.

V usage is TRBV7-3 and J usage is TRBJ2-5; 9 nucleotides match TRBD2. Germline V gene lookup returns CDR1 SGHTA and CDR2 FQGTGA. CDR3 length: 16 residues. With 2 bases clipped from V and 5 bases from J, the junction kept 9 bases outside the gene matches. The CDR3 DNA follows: TGTGCCAGCAGCTTAGACCGAGGCGGGAGGGAGGAGACCCAGTACTTC. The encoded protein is CASSLDRGGREETQYF.